These 2 T cell receptor beta chains came from one sample sequenced in a study of blood T cells in healthy people across ages. Alongside a J-beta primer mix, a sample-barcoded 5' primer served in a second PCR lasting about 6 to 11 cycles. TCRdb re-called the 5' RACE reads through MiXCR, storing one row per CDR3 protein. The sample carries over 1,500,000 distinct CDR3 sequences, more than 35% recorded once. Input material: blood. These receptors originate from a human donor in good health.

The chain combines TRBV20-1 with TRBJ1-4; no clear D. V was pared by 1 base and J by 8 bases, with 14 bases between. CDR1 and CDR2 from the germline V gene are DFQATT and SNEGSKA (reference sequence). The CDR3 has 14 residues. The DNA of the CDR3 is TGCAGTGCTAGAGCGGTGGGGATTGACGAAAAACTGTTTTTT. This sequence encodes CSARAVGIDEKLFF.

V and J are TRBV7-2 and TRBJ2-5, with 12 bases lining up with TRBD2. This CDR3 contains 14 residues. The V gene end was trimmed by 6 bases and the J gene end by 3 bases; junction bases not matched to a gene: 2. CDR1 is SGHTA and CDR2 is FQGNSA in the germline V gene. CDR3 amino acids: CASRTSGGKETQYF. The CDR3, as DNA: TGTGCCAGCAGGACTAGCGGGGGTAAAGAGACCCAGTACTTC.